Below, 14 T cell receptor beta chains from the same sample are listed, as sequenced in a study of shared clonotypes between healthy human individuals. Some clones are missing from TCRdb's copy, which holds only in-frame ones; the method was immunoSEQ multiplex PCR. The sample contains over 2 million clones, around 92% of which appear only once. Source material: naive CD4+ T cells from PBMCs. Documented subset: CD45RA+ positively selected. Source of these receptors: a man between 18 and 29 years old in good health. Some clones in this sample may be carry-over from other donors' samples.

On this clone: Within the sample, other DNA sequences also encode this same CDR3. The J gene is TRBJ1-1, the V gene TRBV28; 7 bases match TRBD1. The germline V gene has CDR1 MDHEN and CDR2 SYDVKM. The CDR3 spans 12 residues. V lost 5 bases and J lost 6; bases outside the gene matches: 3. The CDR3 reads CASSLQGPEAFF. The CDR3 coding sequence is TGTGCCAGCAGTCTACAGGGGCCTGAAGCTTTCTTT.

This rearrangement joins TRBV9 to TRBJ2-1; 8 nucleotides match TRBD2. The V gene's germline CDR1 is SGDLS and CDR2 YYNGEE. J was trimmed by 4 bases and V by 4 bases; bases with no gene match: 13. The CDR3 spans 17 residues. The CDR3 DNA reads TGTGCCAGCAGCCCTTGGACTAGCCCGGGAGTGTACAATGAGCAGTTCTTC. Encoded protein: CASSPWTSPGVYNEQFF.

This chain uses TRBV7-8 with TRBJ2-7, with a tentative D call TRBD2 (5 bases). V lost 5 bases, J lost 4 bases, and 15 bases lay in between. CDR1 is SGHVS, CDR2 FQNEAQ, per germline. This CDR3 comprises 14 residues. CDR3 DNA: TGTGCCAGCAGCCCGCGCGGCGGGTTGTACGAGCAGTACTTC. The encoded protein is CASSPRGGLYEQYF.

The chain's CDR3 is CASRPPGLAGSYEQYF. The CDR3 region has the DNA TGTGCCAGCAGACCCCCCGGGCTAGCGGGGTCCTACGAGCAGTACTTC. The J gene is TRBJ2-7, the V gene TRBV27, with 9 bases fitting TRBD2. CDR3 length: 16 amino acids. V lost 6 bases to trimming and J lost 1 base; unmatched junction nucleotides: 10. Germline CDR1 and CDR2: MNHEY and SMNVEV (reference sequence).

The CDR3 DNA is TGTGCCAGCAGTTTATGGGGGGGGGACACGGGTCGAGAGCAGTACTTC. Translating gives CASSLWGGDTGREQYF. The chain combines TRBV28 with TRBJ2-7, with D possibly TRBD2 on 7 matching bases. This CDR3 spans 16 amino acids. CDR1 MDHEN and CDR2 SYDVKM come from the germline V gene. V was shortened by 0 bases and J by 7 bases, with 19 bases between the two germline ends.

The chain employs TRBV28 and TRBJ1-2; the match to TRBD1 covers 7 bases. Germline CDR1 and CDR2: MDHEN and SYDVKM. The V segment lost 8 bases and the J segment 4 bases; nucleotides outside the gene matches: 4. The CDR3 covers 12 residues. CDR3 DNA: TGTGCCAGCTGCCAGGGGGGCTATGGCTACACCTTC. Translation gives CASCQGGYGYTF.

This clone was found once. CDR3 nucleotides: TGTGCCAGCAATTCATTCCGGGTCCCCACCGGGGAGCTGTTTTTT. The encoded protein is CASNSFRVPTGELFF. The chain recombines TRBV28 with TRBJ2-2; D gene uncertain. The V and J ends lost 7 bases and 4 bases respectively, with 16 bases between them. This CDR3 region has 15 residues. Germline assignment: CDR1 MDHEN and CDR2 SYDVKM.

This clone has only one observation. CDR3 DNA: TGCGCCAGCAGCCAAGGGTTAGCGGGAGGGAACACCGGGGAGCTGTTTTTT. Protein sequence: CASSQGLAGGNTGELFF. This chain connects TRBV4-3 to TRBJ2-2, with 10 bases lining up with TRBD2. Germline CDR1 and CDR2: LGHNA and YSLEER. With 1 base clipped from V and 1 base from J, the junction kept 3 bases outside the gene matches. The CDR3 totals 17 residues.

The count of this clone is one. CDR3 bases: TGTGCCAGCAGCGGCCGCAATCAGCCCCAGCATTTT. Translated: CASSGRNQPQHF. The rearrangement uses TRBV9 and TRBJ1-5; the D is unclear. Trimming cost V 3 bases and J 2 bases, with 3 bases left between them. CDR3 length: 12 residues. Per germline, CDR1 SGDLS and CDR2 YYNGEE.

CDR3 DNA: TGTGCCAGCAGTTTTGGGGGCGCCCTTTTATACGAGCAGTACTTC. Encoded protein: CASSFGGALLYEQYF. The rearrangement uses TRBV28 and TRBJ2-7; tentatively, D is TRBD1 (6 bases). The germline V gene encodes CDR1 MDHEN and CDR2 SYDVKM. This CDR3 is 15 amino acids long. Trimming took 3 bases from V and 4 from J, leaving 16 bases between them.

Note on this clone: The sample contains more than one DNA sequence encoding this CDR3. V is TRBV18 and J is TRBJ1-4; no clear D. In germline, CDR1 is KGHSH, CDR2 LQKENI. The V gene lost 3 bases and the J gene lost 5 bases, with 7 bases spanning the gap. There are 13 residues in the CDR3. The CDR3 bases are TGTGCCAGCTCACCGGACCAAAATGAAAAACTGTTTTTT. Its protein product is CASSPDQNEKLFF.

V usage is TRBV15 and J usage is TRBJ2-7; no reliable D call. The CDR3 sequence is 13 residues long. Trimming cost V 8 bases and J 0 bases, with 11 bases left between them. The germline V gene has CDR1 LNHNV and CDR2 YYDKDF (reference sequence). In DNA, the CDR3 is TGTGCCACCCAGAAGGGTCCCTCCTACGAGCAGTACTTC. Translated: CATQKGPSYEQYF.

The CDR3 here is CASSLKGGRTEAFF. Written as DNA, the CDR3 is TGTGCCAGCAGCTTAAAAGGGGGTCGTACTGAAGCTTTCTTT. The rearrangement uses TRBV7-3 and TRBJ1-1; weak D call: TRBD1 (6 bases). The V gene lost 1 base and the J gene lost 5 bases, with 11 bases spanning the gap. This CDR3 spans 14 amino acids. CDR1 and CDR2 (germline): SGHTA, FQGTGA.

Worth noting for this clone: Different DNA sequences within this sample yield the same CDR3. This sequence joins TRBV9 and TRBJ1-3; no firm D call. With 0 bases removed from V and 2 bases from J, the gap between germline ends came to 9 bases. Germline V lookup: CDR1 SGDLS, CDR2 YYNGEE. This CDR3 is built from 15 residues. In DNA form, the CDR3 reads TGTGCCAGCAGCGTAGGGACGGGCGCTGGAAACACCATATATTTT. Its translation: CASSVGTGAGNTIYF. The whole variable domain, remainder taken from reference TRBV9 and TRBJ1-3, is DSGVTQTPKHLITATGQRVTLRCSPRSGDLSVYWYQQSLDQGLQFLIQYYNGEERAKGNILERFSAQQFPDLHSELNLSSLELGDSALYFCASSVGTGAGNTIYFGEGSWLTVV.